Following are 14 T cell receptor beta chains from one sample sequenced in a study of cytomegalovirus exposure and HLA in healthy donors. It was with 60 Vbeta and 13 Jbeta primers that the PCR ran. Clones were read by immunoSEQ multiplex PCR, and TCRdb kept only the in-frame ones, dropping some. The table includes some 150,000 clones, about 78% detected once. The specimen sequenced was PBMCs. The origin of the receptors is a middle-aged man in good health and CMV-seropositive.

This rearrangement joins TRBV5-1 to TRBJ2-2; 8 nucleotides align to TRBD2. The germline V gene has CDR1 SGHRS and CDR2 YFSETQ. V shed 9 bases and J 4 bases; nucleotides not matched to a gene: 14. The CDR3 runs 16 residues. CDR3 amino acids: CATTTASGQGTGELFF. For the CDR3, the DNA is TGCGCCACCACGACAGCTAGCGGGCAGGGCACCGGGGAGCTGTTTTTT.

The chain links TRBV9 to TRBJ1-1; the match to TRBD1 covers 11 bases. This CDR3 comprises 15 residues. Germline V lookup: CDR1 SGDLS, CDR2 YYNGEE. V lost 3 bases, J lost 3 bases, and 4 bases stayed unmatched. CDR3 bases: TGTGCCAGCAGCGAGAGGGACAGGGGGTACACTGAAGCTTTCTTT. Protein product: CASSERDRGYTEAFF.

CDR3 sequence (DNA): TGCGCCAGCAGCCGAACGGGTAGTGAGCAGTACTTC. This encodes CASSRTGSEQYF. V gene TRBV5-1 combines with J gene TRBJ2-7; D is ambiguous. The V end was cut by 4 bases, the J end by 7 bases, with 12 bases between. This CDR3 spans 12 amino acids. Per germline, CDR1 SGHRS and CDR2 YFSETQ.

The V call is TRBV28, the J call TRBJ2-7; tentatively, D is TRBD1 (5 bases). The CDR3 length is 14 residues. In germline, CDR1 is MDHEN, CDR2 SYDVKM. V lost 3 bases to trimming and J lost 3 bases, with 12 bases between them. The CDR3 nucleotides are TGTGCCAGCAGTTTTCAGGGAAGCCTCTACGAGCAGTACGTC. It codes for CASSFQGSLYEQYV.

The V gene is TRBV6-5, the J gene TRBJ1-2, with TRBD1 matching 12 bases. V was clipped by 6 bases and J by 4 bases; unmatched bases: 6. CDR3 length: 15 amino acids. Germline CDR1 and CDR2: MNHEY and SVGAGI. The CDR3 DNA is TGTGCCAGCAGCTCCGGGACAGGGGGCGGCTATGGCTACACCTTC. This codes for CASSSGTGGGYGYTF.

The chain couples TRBV4-2 to TRBJ2-1; 8 bases align to TRBD2. CDR3 length equals 16 residues. After removal of 4 bases from V and 2 bases from J, the junction contained 7 bases not matched to a gene. CDR1 and CDR2 (germline): LGHNA, YNFKEQ. The CDR3 DNA reads TGTGCCAGCAGCCGAGAGAGCGGGGGCGCCTACAATGAGCAGTTCTTC. Its protein product is CASSRESGGAYNEQFF.

The V gene is TRBV10-3, the J gene TRBJ2-2; 9 bases match TRBD1. The ends lost 6 bases at V and 5 bases at J; junction bases unmatched: 10. The CDR3 contains 16 residues. Germline V gene sequence: CDR1 ENHRY, CDR2 SYGVKD. CDR3 sequence (DNA): TGTGCCATCAGCGCGTCACAGGGGGCGCAGACCGGGGAGCTGTTTTTT. This encodes CAISASQGAQTGELFF.

V is TRBV11-2 and J is TRBJ2-5, with D possibly TRBD2 on 5 matching bases. The germline V and J ends were trimmed by 3 bases and 1 base, with 9 bases remaining between them. CDR3 length: 14 amino acids. The V gene's germline CDR1 is SGHAT and CDR2 FQNNGV. The CDR3 bases are TGTGCCAGCAGCTTCACTAGAGGCCAAGAGACCCAGTACTTC. Translated: CASSFTRGQETQYF. Drawing the rest from reference TRBV11-2 and TRBJ2-5, the complete variable domain is EAGVAQSPRYKIIEKRQSVAFWCNPISGHATLYWYQQILGQGPKLLIQFQNNGVVDDSQLPKDRFSAERLKGVDSTLKIQPAKLEDSAVYLCASSFTRGQETQYFGPGTRLLVL.

The V and J genes are TRBV5-6 and TRBJ2-7; D uncertain. CDR3 length equals 12 residues. Trimming stripped 4 bases from V and 3 bases from J, with 8 bases between. The V gene's germline CDR1 is SGHDT and CDR2 YYEEEE. The CDR3 spells CASSNQFYEQYF. CDR3 coding DNA: TGTGCCAGCAGCAACCAGTTCTACGAGCAGTACTTC.

This chain joins TRBV28 and TRBJ2-7; 11 bases line up with TRBD1. The CDR3 has 15 amino acids. V shed 3 bases, J shed 5 bases, and the junction held 6 bases outside the gene matches. CDR1 MDHEN and CDR2 SYDVKM come from the germline V gene. The CDR3 DNA sequence: TGTGCCAGCAGTTTTGAGGGACAGGGGGTCCACGAGCAGTACTTC. Residues: CASSFEGQGVHEQYF.

The chain couples TRBV5-1 to TRBJ2-1, with a tentative D call TRBD2 (6 bases). With 4 bases removed from V and 0 bases from J, the gap between germline ends came to 11 bases. The CDR3 runs 15 residues. Germline V gives CDR1 SGHRS, CDR2 YFSETQ. CDR3 sequence (DNA): TGCGCCAGCAGCCTCCCTAGCGACTCCTACAATGAGCAGTTCTTC. Protein sequence: CASSLPSDSYNEQFF.

The chain joins TRBV5-1 to TRBJ1-1; D is undetermined. V shed 0 bases and J shed 0 bases, with 6 bases lying between them. CDR3 size: 14 residues. Per the germline V gene, CDR1 is SGHRS and CDR2 is YFSETQ. The CDR3 loop reads CASSLATVNTEAFF. The DNA for the CDR3 is TGCGCCAGCAGCTTGGCCACGGTGAACACTGAAGCTTTCTTT. Full variable domain (remainder filled in from reference TRBV5-1 and TRBJ1-1): KAGVTQTPRYLIKTRGQQVTLSCSPISGHRSVSWYQQTPGQGLQFLFEYFSETQRNKGNFPGRFSGRQFSNSRSEMNVSTLELGDSALYLCASSLATVNTEAFFGQGTRLTVV.

The chain joins TRBV14 to TRBJ2-7; 7 positions agree with TRBD1. V was pared by 2 bases and J by 4 bases, with 5 bases of the junction left unmatched. The CDR3 length is 14 residues. CDR1 is SGHDN and CDR2 is FVKESK in the germline V gene. The CDR3 nucleotides are TGTGCCAGCAGCCAATCGGGACAGAGGTACGAGCAGTACTTC. As protein: CASSQSGQRYEQYF.

This clone has a handful of counts. The chain has TRBV11-3 and TRBJ2-1, with 7 bases fitting TRBD1. This CDR3 is built from 15 residues. With V trimmed by 1 base and J by 4 bases, 4 bases remained unmatched. The germline V gene encodes CDR1 SGHNT and CDR2 YENEEA. The CDR3 spells CASSLAGQRYNEQFF. DNA for the CDR3: TGTGCCAGCAGCTTAGCGGGACAGAGATACAATGAGCAGTTCTTC.